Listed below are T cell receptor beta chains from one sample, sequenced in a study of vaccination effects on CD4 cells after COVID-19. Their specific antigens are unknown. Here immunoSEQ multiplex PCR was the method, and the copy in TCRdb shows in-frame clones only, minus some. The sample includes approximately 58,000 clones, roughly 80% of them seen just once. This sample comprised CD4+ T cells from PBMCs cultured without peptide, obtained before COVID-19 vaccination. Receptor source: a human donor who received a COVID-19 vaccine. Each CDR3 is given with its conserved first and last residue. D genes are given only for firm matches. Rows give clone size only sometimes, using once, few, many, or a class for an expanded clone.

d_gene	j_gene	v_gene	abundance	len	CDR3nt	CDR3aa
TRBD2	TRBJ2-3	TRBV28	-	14	TGTGCCAGCAGCCCGGGACTAGCGGCCGATACGCAGTATTTT	CASSPGLAADTQYF
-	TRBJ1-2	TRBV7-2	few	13	TGTGCCAGCAGCTTCACGGGATTCTATGGCTACACCTTC	CASSFTGFYGYTF
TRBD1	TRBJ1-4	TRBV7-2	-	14	TGTGCCAGCAGCTCCAGGACAGGGTTAGAAAAACTGTTTTTT	CASSSRTGLEKLFF
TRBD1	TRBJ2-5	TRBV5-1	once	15	TGCGCCAGCAGCTTGAAACAGGGGGCGAGAGAGACCCAGTACTTC	CASSLKQGARETQYF
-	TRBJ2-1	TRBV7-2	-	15	TGTGCCAGCAGCTTAGGTGACAGCGGATACAATGAGCAGTTCTTC	CASSLGDSGYNEQFF
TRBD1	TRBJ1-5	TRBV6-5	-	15	TGTGCCAGCAGTTACGACAGGGGAGGCAATCAGCCCCAGCATTTT	CASSYDRGGNQPQHF
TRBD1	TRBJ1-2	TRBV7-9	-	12	TGTGCCAGCAGCCCAGGGACAGCCGGCTACACCTTC	CASSPGTAGYTF
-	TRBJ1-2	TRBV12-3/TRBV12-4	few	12	TGTGCCAGCAGTCAGACAATCTATGGCTACACCTTC	CASSQTIYGYTF
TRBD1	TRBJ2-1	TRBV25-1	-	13	TGTGCCAGCAGTGCCCACAGGGGCCATGAGCAGTTCTTC	CASSAHRGHEQFF
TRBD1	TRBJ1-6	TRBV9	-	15	TGTGCCAGCAGCGTGGAAGGACAGGGGGATTCACCCCTCCACTTT	CASSVEGQGDSPLHF
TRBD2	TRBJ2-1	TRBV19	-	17	TGTGCCAGTAGTACCCGGACTAGCGGGGGCCTATACAATGAGCAGTTCTTC	CASSTRTSGGLYNEQFF
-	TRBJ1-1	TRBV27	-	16	TGTGCCAGCAGTTTAAGGTCGGGACGGTTGAACACTGAAGCTTTCTTT	CASSLRSGRLNTEAFF
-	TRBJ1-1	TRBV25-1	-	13	TGTGCCAGCAGCCTTGGGGGGGCTTCGTTTTCTTTCTTT	CASSLGGASFSFF
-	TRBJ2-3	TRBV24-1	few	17	TGTGCCACCAGTGGGGTCCCTACAGGGCTACTGGCAGATACGCAGTATTTT	CATSGVPTGLLADTQYF
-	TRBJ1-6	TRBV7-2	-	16	TGTGCCAGCAGCCCATACGGGGCGGTGGGGAATTCACCCCTCCACTTT	CASSPYGAVGNSPLHF
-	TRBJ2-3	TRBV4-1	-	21	TGCGCCAGCAGCCAAGATGCAGCCGGCTGGACTCCCAACCCTAGCACAGATACGCAGTATTTT	CASSQDAAGWTPNPSTDTQYF
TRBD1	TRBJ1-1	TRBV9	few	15	TGTGCCAGCAGCACCCGGGACAGACAGAACACTGAAGCTTTCTTT	CASSTRDRQNTEAFF
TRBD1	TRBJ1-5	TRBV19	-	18	TGTGCCAGTAGTATTGGGATCATACAGGGGGATAGCAATCAGCCCCAGCATTTT	CASSIGIIQGDSNQPQHF
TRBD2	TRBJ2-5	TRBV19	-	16	TGTGCCAGTAGTCTGACTAGCGGGGGAACCCAAGAGACCCAGTACTTC	CASSLTSGGTQETQYF
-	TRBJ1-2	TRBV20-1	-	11	TGCAGTGCTAGTAGAGGGGCTGGCTACACCTTC	CSASRGAGYTF
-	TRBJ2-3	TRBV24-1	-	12	TGTGCCACCAGTGATTTGCCCGATACGCAGTATTTT	CATSDLPDTQYF
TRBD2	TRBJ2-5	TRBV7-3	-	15	TGTGCCAGCAGCTTAAGTTTGGGGGGAGGGGAGACCCAGTACTTC	CASSLSLGGGETQYF
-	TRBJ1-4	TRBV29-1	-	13	TGCAGCGTTGAGGCAGATGACTATGAAAAACTGTTTTTT	CSVEADDYEKLFF
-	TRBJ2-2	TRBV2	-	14	TGTGCCAGCAGCTTGGACTGGAACACCGGGGAGCTGTTTTTT	CASSLDWNTGELFF
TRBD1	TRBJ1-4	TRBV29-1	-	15	TGCAGCGTCGCCGGGACAGGGACCACTAATGAAAAACTGTTTTTT	CSVAGTGTTNEKLFF
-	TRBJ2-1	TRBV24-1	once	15	TGTGCCACCAGTGTCACCAGGGCCGTCCACAATGAGCAGTTCTTC	CATSVTRAVHNEQFF
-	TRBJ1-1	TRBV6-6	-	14	TGTGCCAGCAGTAGACACGGGATGAACACTGAAGCTTTCTTT	CASSRHGMNTEAFF
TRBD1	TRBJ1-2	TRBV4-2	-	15	TGTGCCAGCAGCCAACAGGGGGCGGGTAACTATGGCTACACCTTC	CASSQQGAGNYGYTF
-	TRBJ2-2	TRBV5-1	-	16	TGCGCCAGCAGCTTGGAACGGGGGACGAACACCGGGGAGCTGTTTTTT	CASSLERGTNTGELFF
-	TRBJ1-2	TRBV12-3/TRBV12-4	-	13	TGTGCCAGCAGTTTAAAGGAATCGCAGGGCTACACCTTC	CASSLKESQGYTF
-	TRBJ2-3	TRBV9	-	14	TGTGCCAGCAGCGCCCTACCAAGGGGAGATACGCAGTATTTT	CASSALPRGDTQYF
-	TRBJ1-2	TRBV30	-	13	TGTGCCTGGAGTCTAGGGATTAACTATGGCTACACCTTC	CAWSLGINYGYTF
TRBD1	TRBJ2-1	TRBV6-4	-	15	TGTGCCAGCAGTGTATCCGGGACAGGGGGAAATGAGCAGTTCTTC	CASSVSGTGGNEQFF
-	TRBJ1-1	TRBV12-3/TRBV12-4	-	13	TGTGCCAGCAGTTGGCTTGGGGACACTGAAGCTTTCTTT	CASSWLGDTEAFF
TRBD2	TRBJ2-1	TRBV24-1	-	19	TGTGCCACCAGTGATGGGGGGAAGGGTAGCGGGGTTAGGTGGAATGAGCAGTTCTTC	CATSDGGKGSGVRWNEQFF
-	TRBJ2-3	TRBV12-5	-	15	TGTGCTAGTGGTTTGAGGGTCCAGATAGCAGATACGCAGTATTTT	CASGLRVQIADTQYF
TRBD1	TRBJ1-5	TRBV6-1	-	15	TGTGCCAGCAGTGAAGCAGGACAGGGGTATCAGCCCCAGCATTTT	CASSEAGQGYQPQHF
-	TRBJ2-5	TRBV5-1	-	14	TGCGCCAGCAGCCAATGGACCTGGGGGGAGACCCAGTACTTC	CASSQWTWGETQYF
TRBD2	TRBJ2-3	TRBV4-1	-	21	TGCGCCAGCAGCCAAGACGCTCGACCTCGGGCTAGCGGGGGAGGCACAGATACGCAGTATTTT	CASSQDARPRASGGGTDTQYF
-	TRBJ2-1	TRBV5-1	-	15	TGCGCCAGCAGCTTGGCGGGGTCAGACTACAATGAGCAGTTCTTC	CASSLAGSDYNEQFF
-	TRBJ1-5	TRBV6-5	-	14	TGTGCCAGCAGGGCGGGGGGTGGAAGTCAGCCCCAGCATTTT	CASRAGGGSQPQHF